This T cell receptor (beta chain) is from a study of regulatory T cells in long-lasting Graves disease. HTBI primers from iRepertoire and Arm-PCR of CDR3 regions yielded the TCR beta libraries. Via MiXCR, TCRdb re-called the multiplex PCR reads, giving one row per CDR3 protein. The data hold roughly 560,000 distinct CDR3 sequences, with around 13% observed a single time. Germline V CDR1 and CDR2: DFQATT, SNEGSKA (reference sequence). V lost 5 bases, J lost 5 bases, and 10 bases lay in between. CDR3 length: 11 residues. Time point here: newly diagnosed GD, antithyroid drugs for less than 3 months. PBMCs were the source of the RNA used for TCR sequencing. There are a few counts of this clonotype. These records were also assigned to another study, of T cells in Graves' hyperthyroidism and ophthalmopathy.

The source was peripheral blood mononuclear cells (PBMCs), collected at new diagnosis, from a patient treated with antithyroid drugs. This receptor was obtained from a woman aged 30 to 39 with Graves disease. The V call is TRBV20-1, the J call TRBJ2-7; D unclear. The CDR3 is CSAYLGNEQYF. The CDR3 DNA follows: TGCAGTGCTTACCTAGGGAACGAGCAGTACTTC.